The entry that follows covers one T cell receptor (beta chain) sequence. This table comes from immunoSEQ multiplex PCR, and its TCRdb copy is limited to in-frame clones, with some not included. Of 120,000 or so clones in the sample, over 60% are singletons; the top ten hold around 4%. These data belong to a study of blood T cell repertoires in COVID-19. Across the whole study: In each case, the material was cDNA or gDNA derived from T cells, B-cell-depleted T cells, or PBMCs.

The CDR3 covers 15 residues. Germline V gives CDR1 ENHRY, CDR2 SYGVKD. V was pared by 4 bases and J by 1 base, with 13 bases between. This rearrangement joins TRBV10-3 to TRBJ2-5; a weak D match, TRBD2 (8 bases). The sequencing sample was made of peripheral blood. This TCR was recovered from a woman aged 80 or over with acute or convalescent COVID-19. The CDR3 bases are TGTGCCATCAGTGTAGCGGGACAGACCCAAGAGACCCAGTACTTC. It is translated as CAISVAGQTQETQYF.